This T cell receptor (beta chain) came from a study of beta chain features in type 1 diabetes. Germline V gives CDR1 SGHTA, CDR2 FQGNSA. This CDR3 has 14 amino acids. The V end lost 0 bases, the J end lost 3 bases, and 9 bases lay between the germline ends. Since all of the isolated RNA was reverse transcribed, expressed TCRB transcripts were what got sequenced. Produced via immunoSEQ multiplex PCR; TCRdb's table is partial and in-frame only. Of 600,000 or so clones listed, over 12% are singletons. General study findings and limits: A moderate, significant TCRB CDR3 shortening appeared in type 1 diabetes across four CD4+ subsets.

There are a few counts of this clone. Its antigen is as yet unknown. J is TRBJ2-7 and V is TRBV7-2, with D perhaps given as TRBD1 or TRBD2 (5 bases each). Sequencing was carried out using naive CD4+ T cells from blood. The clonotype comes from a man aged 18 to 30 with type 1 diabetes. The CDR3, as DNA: TGTGCCAGCAGCTTAGCGTTGAGGGGCTACGAGCAGTACTTC. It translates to CASSLALRGYEQYF.